These T cell receptor beta chains were read from a single sample in a study of early T cells in non-severe SARS-CoV-2 infection. TCRdb used MiXCR to reprocess the 5' RACE reads, holding one entry per CDR3 protein. The table lists around 50,000 distinct CDR3 sequences, 9.1% of them singletons. The sequenced sample was whole blood. These receptors were obtained from an adult who was a healthcare worker with PCR-confirmed SARS-CoV-2 infection or an uninfected control (not recorded which). Both conserved end residues are part of each CDR3. Each record gives: J gene, clone size, D gene, V gene, CDR3 protein, CDR3 DNA. D genes are given only for firm matches. Only some rows state a clone size, as once, few, many or a class for expanded clones.

>TRBJ2-4|many|.|TRBV3-1
CASSQDLSVAKNIQYF
TGTGCCAGCAGCCAAGATCTTTCGGTGGCCAAAAACATTCAGTACTTC
>TRBJ2-2|.|.|TRBV9
CASNMGPGFTGELFF
TGTGCCAGCAACATGGGGCCAGGGTTCACCGGGGAGCTGTTTTTT
>TRBJ2-1|many|TRBD2|TRBV28
CASSTLAGVTYNEQFF
TGTGCCAGCAGTACCCTAGCGGGAGTAACCTACAATGAGCAGTTCTTC
>TRBJ2-7|few|.|TRBV20-1
CSARDDEQYF
TGCAGTGCTAGAGACGACGAGCAGTACTTC
>TRBJ2-3|many|TRBD2|TRBV7-2
CASSKGLAGEATSTDTQYF
TGTGCCAGCAGCAAGGGACTAGCGGGAGAAGCGACTAGCACAGATACGCAGTATTTT
>TRBJ2-5|many|.|TRBV20-1
CSASRVAIQETQYF
TGCAGTGCTAGTCGTGTGGCGATCCAAGAGACCCAGTACTTC
>TRBJ2-3|few|TRBD2|TRBV20-1
CSARDVLPLAGEMYTDTQYF
TGCAGTGCTAGAGATGTCTTGCCACTAGCGGGGGAAATGTACACAGATACGCAGTATTTT
>TRBJ2-1|many|TRBD2|TRBV6-5
CASSVAGGFNEQFF
TGTGCCAGCAGTGTAGCGGGGGGTTTCAATGAGCAGTTCTTC
>TRBJ2-3|many|.|TRBV12-3/TRBV12-4
CASSIQRTTDTQYF
TGTGCCAGCAGCATCCAGCGGACCACAGATACGCAGTATTTT
>TRBJ2-1|few|.|TRBV20-1
CSATGTQSSNEQFF
TGCAGTGCTACCGGGACCCAGTCCAGTAATGAGCAGTTCTTC
>TRBJ2-7|.|.|TRBV6-6
CASSYSVESEQYF
TGTGCCAGCAGTTACTCGGTCGAGAGCGAGCAGTACTTC
>TRBJ2-1|many|.|TRBV19
CASSSRQGRGEQFF
TGTGCCAGTAGTTCCCGACAGGGACGGGGGGAGCAGTTCTTC
>TRBJ2-1|many|TRBD2|TRBV2
CASSVRLAGGGEQFF
TGTGCCAGCAGTGTAAGACTAGCGGGAGGGGGTGAGCAGTTCTTC
>TRBJ2-1|.|.|TRBV19
CASSISRQGPYNEQFF
TGTGCCAGTAGTATCTCTCGGCAGGGTCCGTACAATGAGCAGTTCTTC
>TRBJ2-7|few|.|TRBV5-1
CASSLHSGYEQYF
TGCGCCAGCAGCCTCCACAGCGGTTACGAGCAGTACTTC
>TRBJ2-7|few|.|TRBV6-2/TRBV6-3
CASSNPRYEQYF
TGTGCCAGCAGCAACCCCCGCTACGAGCAGTACTTC
>TRBJ2-1|many|.|TRBV6-1
CATGTQDNNEQFF
TGTGCCACCGGGACGCAGGACAACAATGAGCAGTTCTTC
>TRBJ1-2|many|.|TRBV27
CASSPAGAYGYTF
TGTGCCAGCAGTCCGGCCGGCGCCTATGGCTACACCTTC